The TCR beta chain under discussion was sequenced for a study of CD8 T cell repertoires and HIV-1 epitope variants. As concerns this clone: Antigen specificity is unknown.

Using immunoSEQ multiplex PCR, the repertoire was profiled, and TCRdb retains in-frame clones only, with some absent. The repertoire includes several thousand clones, around 60% of them detected once, and about 41% sits in the top ten. This CDR3 spans 16 amino acids. V was pared by 5 bases and J by 1 base, with 5 bases of the junction left unmatched. Germline CDR1 reads MDHEN; CDR2 reads SYDVKM. This receptor was identified in a male donor with HIV. The sequenced sample consisted of cultured CD8+ T cells derived from PBMCs. The chain is built from TRBV28 and TRBJ2-1, with 10 bases lining up with TRBD1. The CDR3 nucleotides are TGTGCCAGCAGTACCTGGGACAGGGGATCCTACAATGAGCAGTTCTTC. Its translation: CASSTWDRGSYNEQFF.